This TCR beta chain was sequenced for a study of blood T cell repertoires in COVID-19. Overall study context: Italy, Spain and the United States were the sources of the convalescent and acute COVID-19 samples.

In the original workflow: Estimated nucleated cell counts came from reference gene primer amplification. Produced via immunoSEQ multiplex PCR; TCRdb's table is partial and in-frame only. The V and J calls and clone size come from that table; D and trimming were worked out from the DNA. The sample shows some 90,000 clones, roughly 80% of them seen only once. Germline CDR1 is MDHEN and CDR2 is SYDVKM. After removal of 2 bases from V and 4 bases from J, the junction contained 2 bases not matched to a gene. CDR3 length equals 15 residues. The clonotype originates from a woman aged 70 to 79 with acute or convalescent COVID-19. This chain connects TRBV28 to TRBJ1-6; the match to TRBD1 covers 7 bases. Material for sequencing was peripheral blood. DNA of the CDR3: TGTGCCAGCAGTTTAGGGGGACAGTATAATTCACCCCTCCACTTT. As protein: CASSLGGQYNSPLHF.